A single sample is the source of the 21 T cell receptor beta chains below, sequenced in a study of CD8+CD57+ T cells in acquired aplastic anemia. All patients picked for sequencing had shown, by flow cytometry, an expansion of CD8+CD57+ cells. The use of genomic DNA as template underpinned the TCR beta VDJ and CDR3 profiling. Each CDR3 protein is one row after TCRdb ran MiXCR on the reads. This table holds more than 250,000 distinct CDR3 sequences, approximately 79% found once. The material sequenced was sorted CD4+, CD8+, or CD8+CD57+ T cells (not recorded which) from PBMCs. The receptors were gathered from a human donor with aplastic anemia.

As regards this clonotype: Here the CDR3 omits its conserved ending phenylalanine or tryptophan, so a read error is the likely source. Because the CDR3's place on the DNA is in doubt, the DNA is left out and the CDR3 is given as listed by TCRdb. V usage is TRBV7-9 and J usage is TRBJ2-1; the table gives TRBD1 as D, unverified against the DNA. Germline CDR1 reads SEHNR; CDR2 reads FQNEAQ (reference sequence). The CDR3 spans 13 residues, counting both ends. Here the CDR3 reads CASSYGQGNNSPL.

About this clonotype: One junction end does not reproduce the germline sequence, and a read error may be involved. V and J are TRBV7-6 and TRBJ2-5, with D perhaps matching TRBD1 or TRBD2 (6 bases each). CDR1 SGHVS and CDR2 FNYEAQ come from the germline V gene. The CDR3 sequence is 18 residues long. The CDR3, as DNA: TGCGCCAGCAGCCAAGCGGTAACTCGCGGGACAACCCAAGAGACCCAGTACTTC. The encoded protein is CASSQAVTRGTTQETQYF.

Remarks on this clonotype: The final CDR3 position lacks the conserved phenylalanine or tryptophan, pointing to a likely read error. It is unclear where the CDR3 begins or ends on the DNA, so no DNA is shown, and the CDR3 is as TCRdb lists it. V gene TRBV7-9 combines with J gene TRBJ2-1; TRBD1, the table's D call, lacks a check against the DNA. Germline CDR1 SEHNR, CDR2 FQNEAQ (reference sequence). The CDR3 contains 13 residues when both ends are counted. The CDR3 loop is CAVLGGAKTQHFG.

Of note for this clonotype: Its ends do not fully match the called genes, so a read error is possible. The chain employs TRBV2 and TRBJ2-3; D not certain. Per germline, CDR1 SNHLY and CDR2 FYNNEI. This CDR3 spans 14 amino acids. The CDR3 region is CASSDAVNSYNEQF. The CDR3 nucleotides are TGTGCCAGCAGCGACGCGGTAAACTCCTACAATGAGCAGTTT.

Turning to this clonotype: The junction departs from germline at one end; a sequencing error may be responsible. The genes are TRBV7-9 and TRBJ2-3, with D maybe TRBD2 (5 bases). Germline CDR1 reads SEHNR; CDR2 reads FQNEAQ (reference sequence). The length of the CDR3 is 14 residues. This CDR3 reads CASSGLEGTNQPQF. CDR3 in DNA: TGTGCCAGCAGCGGGTTAGAGGGCACAAATCAGCCCCAGTTT.

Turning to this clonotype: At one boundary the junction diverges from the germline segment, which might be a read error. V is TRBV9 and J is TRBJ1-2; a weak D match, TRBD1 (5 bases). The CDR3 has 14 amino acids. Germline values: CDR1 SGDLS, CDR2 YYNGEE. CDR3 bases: TGTGCCAGCAGCGACCGAACAGGTTACACCGGGGAGCCCTTC. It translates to CASSDRTGYTGEPF. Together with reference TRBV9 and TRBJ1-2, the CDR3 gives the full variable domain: DSGVTQTPKHLITATGQRVTLRCSPRSGDLSVYWYQQSLDQGLQFLIQYYNGEERAKGNILERFSAQQFPDLHSELNLSSLELGDSALYFCASSDRTGYTGEPFGSGTRLTVV.

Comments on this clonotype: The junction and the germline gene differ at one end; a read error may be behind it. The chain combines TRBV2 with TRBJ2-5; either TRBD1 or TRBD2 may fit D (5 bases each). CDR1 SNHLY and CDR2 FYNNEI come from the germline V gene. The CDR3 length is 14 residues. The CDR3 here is CASGDGSSDTQYFF. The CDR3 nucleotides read TGTGCCAGCGGGGACGGGTCCAGCGATACGCAGTATTTTTTC.

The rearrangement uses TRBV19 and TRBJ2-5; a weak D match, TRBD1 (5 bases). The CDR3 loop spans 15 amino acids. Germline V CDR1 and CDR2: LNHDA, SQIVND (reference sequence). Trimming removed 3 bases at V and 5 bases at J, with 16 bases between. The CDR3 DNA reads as TGTGCCAGTAGTATCGGCAGGGTTGAGCTGGAGACCCAGTACTTC. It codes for CASSIGRVELETQYF.

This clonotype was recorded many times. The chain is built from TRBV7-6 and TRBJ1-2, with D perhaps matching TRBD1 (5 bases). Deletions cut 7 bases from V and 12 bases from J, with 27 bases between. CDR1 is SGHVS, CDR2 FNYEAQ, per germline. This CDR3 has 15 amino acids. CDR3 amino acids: CASTLGRVPSGANTF. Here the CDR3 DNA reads TGTGCCAGCACCCTAGGGAGGGTCCCCTCTGGGGCCAACACCTTC.

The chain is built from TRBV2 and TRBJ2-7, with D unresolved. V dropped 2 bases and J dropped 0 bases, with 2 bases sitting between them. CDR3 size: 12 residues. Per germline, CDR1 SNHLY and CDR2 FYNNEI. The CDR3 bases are TGTGCCAGCAGTGAACCCTCCTACGAGCAGTACTTC. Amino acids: CASSEPSYEQYF.

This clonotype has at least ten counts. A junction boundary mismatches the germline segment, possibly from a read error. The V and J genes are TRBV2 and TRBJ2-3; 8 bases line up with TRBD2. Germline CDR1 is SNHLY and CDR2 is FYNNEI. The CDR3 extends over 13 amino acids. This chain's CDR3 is CGSWAGGPDTQYF. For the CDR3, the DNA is TGTGGCAGCTGGGCGGGAGGTCCCGATACGCAGTATTTT. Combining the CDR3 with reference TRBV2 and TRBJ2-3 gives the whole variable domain EPEVTQTPSHQVTQMGQEVILRCVPISNHLYFYWYRQILGQKVEFLVSFYNNEISEKSEIFDDQFSVERPDGSNFTLKIRSTKLEDSAMYFCGSWAGGPDTQYFGPGTRLTVL.

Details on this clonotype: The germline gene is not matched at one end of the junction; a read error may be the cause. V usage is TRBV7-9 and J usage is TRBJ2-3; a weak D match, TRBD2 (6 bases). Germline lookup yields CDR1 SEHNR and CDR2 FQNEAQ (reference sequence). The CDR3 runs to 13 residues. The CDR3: CASGFGRGEPLYF. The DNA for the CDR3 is TGTGCCAGCGGCTTCGGGCGCGGGGAGCCGCTTTATTTT.

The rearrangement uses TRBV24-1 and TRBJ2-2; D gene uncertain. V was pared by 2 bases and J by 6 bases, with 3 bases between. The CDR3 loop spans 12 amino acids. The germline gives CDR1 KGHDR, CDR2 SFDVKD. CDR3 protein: CATSDSAGELFF. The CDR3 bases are TGTGCCACCAGTGATTCCGCCGGGGAGCTGTTTTTT.

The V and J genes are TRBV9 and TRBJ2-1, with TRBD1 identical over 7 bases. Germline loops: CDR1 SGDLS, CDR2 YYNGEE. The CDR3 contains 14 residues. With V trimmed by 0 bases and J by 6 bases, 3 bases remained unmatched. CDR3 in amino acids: CASSVDPGGNEQFF. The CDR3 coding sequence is TGTGCCAGCAGCGTAGACCCAGGGGGCAATGAGCAGTTCTTC.

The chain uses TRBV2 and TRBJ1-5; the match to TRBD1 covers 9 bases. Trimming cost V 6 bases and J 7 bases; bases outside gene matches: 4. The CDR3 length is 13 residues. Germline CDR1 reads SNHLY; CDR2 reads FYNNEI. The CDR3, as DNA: TGTGCCAGCAGCGGACAGGGGATGCAGCCCCAGCATTTT. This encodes CASSGQGMQPQHF.

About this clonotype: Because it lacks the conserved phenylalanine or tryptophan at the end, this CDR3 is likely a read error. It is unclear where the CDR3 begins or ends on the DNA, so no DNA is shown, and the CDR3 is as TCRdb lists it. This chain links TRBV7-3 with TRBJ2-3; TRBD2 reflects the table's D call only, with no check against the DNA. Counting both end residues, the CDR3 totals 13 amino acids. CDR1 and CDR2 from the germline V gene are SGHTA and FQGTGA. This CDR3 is CASSLSGTGAHVL.

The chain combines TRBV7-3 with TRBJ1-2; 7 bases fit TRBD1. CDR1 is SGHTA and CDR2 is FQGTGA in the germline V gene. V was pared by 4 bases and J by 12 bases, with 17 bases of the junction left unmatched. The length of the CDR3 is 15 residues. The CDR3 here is CASSSNRGLSYLHTF. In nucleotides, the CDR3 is TGTGCCAGCAGCTCGAACAGGGGACTTTCATACCTCCACACCTTC.

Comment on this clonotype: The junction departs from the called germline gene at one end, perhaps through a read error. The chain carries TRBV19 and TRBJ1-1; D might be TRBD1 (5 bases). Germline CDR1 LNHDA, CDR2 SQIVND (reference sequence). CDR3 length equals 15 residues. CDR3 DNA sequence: TGTGCCAGTAGTGGGGCGGGGGGTGCTTCCACTGAAGATTTCTTC. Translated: CASSGAGGASTEDFF.

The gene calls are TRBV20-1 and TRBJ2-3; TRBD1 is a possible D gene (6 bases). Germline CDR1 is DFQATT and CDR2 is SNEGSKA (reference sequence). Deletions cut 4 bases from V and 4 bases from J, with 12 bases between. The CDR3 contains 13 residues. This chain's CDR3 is CSATGGSPDTQYF. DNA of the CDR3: TGCAGTGCTACTGGGGGCAGCCCAGATACGCAGTATTTT.

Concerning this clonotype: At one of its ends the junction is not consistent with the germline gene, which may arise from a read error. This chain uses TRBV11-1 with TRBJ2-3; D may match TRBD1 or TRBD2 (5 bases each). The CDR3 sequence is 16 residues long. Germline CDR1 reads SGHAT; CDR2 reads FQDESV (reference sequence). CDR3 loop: CATSRTPRDPTDTQYF. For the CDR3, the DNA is TGCGCCACCAGCCGCACGCCCAGGGACCCCACAGATACGCAGTATTTT.

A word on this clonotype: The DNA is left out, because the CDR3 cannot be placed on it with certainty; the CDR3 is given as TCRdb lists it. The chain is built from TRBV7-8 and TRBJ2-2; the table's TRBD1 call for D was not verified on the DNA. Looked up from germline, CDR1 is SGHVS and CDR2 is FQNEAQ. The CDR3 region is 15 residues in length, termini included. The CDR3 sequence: CASSFAGGTDTQLFF.